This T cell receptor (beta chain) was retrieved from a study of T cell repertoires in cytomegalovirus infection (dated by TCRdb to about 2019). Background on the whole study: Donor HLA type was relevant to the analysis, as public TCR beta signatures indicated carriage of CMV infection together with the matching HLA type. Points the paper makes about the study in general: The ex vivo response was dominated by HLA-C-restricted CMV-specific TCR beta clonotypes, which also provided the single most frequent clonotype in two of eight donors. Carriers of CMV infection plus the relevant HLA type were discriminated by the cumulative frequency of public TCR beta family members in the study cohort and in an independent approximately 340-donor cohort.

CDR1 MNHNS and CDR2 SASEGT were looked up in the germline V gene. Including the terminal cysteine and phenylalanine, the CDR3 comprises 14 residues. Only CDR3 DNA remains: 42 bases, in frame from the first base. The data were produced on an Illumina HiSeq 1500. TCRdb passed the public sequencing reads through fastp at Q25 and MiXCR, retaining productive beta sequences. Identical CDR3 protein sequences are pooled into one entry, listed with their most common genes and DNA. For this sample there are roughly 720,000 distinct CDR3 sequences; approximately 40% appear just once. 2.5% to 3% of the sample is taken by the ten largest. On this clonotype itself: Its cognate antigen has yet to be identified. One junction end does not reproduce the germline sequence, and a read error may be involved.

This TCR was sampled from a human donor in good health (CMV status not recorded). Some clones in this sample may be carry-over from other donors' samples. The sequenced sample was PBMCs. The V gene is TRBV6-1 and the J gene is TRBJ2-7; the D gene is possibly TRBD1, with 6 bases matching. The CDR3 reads CASSPMTGSYAQNF. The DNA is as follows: TGTGCCAGCAGTCCGATGACAGGCTCCTACGCGCAGAACTTC.